The next 21 T cell receptor beta chains were all read from a single sample in a study of blood T cell repertoires in COVID-19. Assay: immunoSEQ multiplex PCR; the TCRdb copy retains only in-frame clones and omits some. This repertoire shows over 250,000 clones, about 87% found once; its top ten account for over 4%. Sequenced: PBMCs or T cells enriched from blood (not recorded which). The receptors shown here come from a woman in her 30s who had recovered from COVID-19.

The rearrangement links TRBV2 to TRBJ1-2; 7 bases match TRBD1. V gave up 7 bases and J gave up 4 bases; unmatched junction bases: 6. Germline V gene data show CDR1 as SNHLY and CDR2 as FYNNEI. The CDR3 contains 13 residues. The CDR3 spells CASTGTASYGYTF. As DNA, the CDR3 is TGTGCCAGCACCGGGACAGCGAGCTATGGCTACACCTTC. Full variable domain (outside the CDR3, taken from reference TRBV2 and TRBJ1-2): EPEVTQTPSHQVTQMGQEVILRCVPISNHLYFYWYRQILGQKVEFLVSFYNNEISEKSEIFDDQFSVERPDGSNFTLKIRSTKLEDSAMYFCASTGTASYGYTFGSGTRLTVV.

The chain has TRBV2 and TRBJ2-1; 10 bases agree with TRBD2. CDR1 and CDR2 (germline): SNHLY, FYNNEI. The CDR3 has 16 amino acids. V lost 2 bases to trimming and J lost 7 bases; unmatched junction nucleotides: 8. The DNA for the CDR3 is TGTGCCAGCAGTGAAATGGGACTAGCGAAGGGGAATGAGCAGTTCTTC. It encodes CASSEMGLAKGNEQFF.

The chain links TRBV7-6 to TRBJ1-1; D uncertain. The CDR3 consists of 13 residues. Germline loops: CDR1 SGHVS, CDR2 FNYEAQ. Trimming pared 6 bases from V and 1 base from J, leaving 9 bases between. The CDR3 coding sequence is TGTGCCAGCAGTTCTCGGGAGAACACTGAAGCTTTCTTT. Encoded protein: CASSSRENTEAFF.

This chain joins TRBV19 and TRBJ1-1; 10 bases are a match to TRBD1. Germline lookup yields CDR1 LNHDA and CDR2 SQIVND (reference sequence). The CDR3 spans 16 residues. The junction had 7 bases not matched to a gene; V was cut back by 5 bases and J by 1 base. The CDR3 sequence is CASSLDRGRPNTEAFF. For the CDR3, the DNA is TGTGCCAGTAGTCTCGACAGGGGGCGGCCGAACACTGAAGCTTTCTTT. Variable domain in full (rest from reference TRBV19 and TRBJ1-1): DGGITQSPKYLFRKEGQNVTLSCEQNLNHDAMYWYRQDPGQGLRLIYYSQIVNDFQKGDIAEGYSVSREKKESFPLTVTSAQKNPTAFYLCASSLDRGRPNTEAFFGQGTRLTVV.

This chain connects TRBV28 to TRBJ1-6; D is unresolved. Germline V gene lookup returns CDR1 MDHEN and CDR2 SYDVKM. V lost 1 base and J lost 9, with 13 bases in between. The CDR3 runs to 15 residues. CDR3 DNA sequence: TGTGCCAGCAGTTTATTACGGCAGTGGAGTTCACCCCTCCACTTT. Encoded protein: CASSLLRQWSSPLHF.

The chain uses TRBV14 and TRBJ1-1; 8 bases are shared with TRBD1. V was pared by 0 bases and J by 5 bases, with 11 bases of the junction left unmatched. CDR3 length: 17 residues. Germline V gives CDR1 SGHDN, CDR2 FVKESK. DNA of the CDR3: TGTGCCAGCAGCCAAGATCCAAGGACAGGGAAAAGAACTGAAGCTTTCTTT. Protein sequence: CASSQDPRTGKRTEAFF.

The chain carries TRBV7-2 and TRBJ1-5, with D perhaps matching TRBD1 (5 bases). CDR1 SGHTA and CDR2 FQGNSA come from the germline V gene. The CDR3 sequence is 14 residues long. V gave up 1 base and J gave up 6 bases, with 10 bases separating them. The CDR3 sequence: CASSLGQGVQPQHF. Written as DNA, the CDR3 is TGTGCCAGCAGCTTAGGGCAGGGTGTTCAGCCCCAGCATTTT.

The CDR3 here is CASSLRRGAGGYTF. CDR3 nucleotides: TGTGCCAGCAGCTTAAGAAGGGGCGCCGGGGGCTACACCTTC. This chain uses TRBV5-4 with TRBJ1-2; D perhaps matches TRBD1 (5 bases). This CDR3 is 14 amino acids long. Germline CDR1 is SGHNT and CDR2 is YYREEE (reference sequence). V lost 2 bases, J lost 8 bases, and 16 bases lay in between.

The chain combines TRBV24-1 with TRBJ2-1; 11 bases match TRBD2. The J segment lost 3 bases and the V segment lost 3 bases, leaving 6 bases of the junction unmatched. The CDR3 length is 17 residues. The germline gives CDR1 KGHDR, CDR2 SFDVKD. The CDR3 nucleotides are TGTGCCACCAGTGATCGGACTAGCGGGCGAGACTACAATGAGCAGTTCTTC. Its protein is CATSDRTSGRDYNEQFF.

The gene calls are TRBV6-5 and TRBJ1-6, with unresolved D. Germline loops: CDR1 MNHEY, CDR2 SVGAGI. The CDR3 sequence is 14 residues long. V lost 5 bases and J 0 bases, leaving 5 bases between the germline ends. The CDR3 reads CASSTSSYNSPLHF. The CDR3 DNA follows: TGTGCCAGCAGTACTAGCTCCTATAATTCACCCCTCCACTTT.

The chain couples TRBV6-2 or TRBV6-3 to TRBJ1-5, with D maybe TRBD1 (5 bases). The CDR3 contains 14 residues. Germline-derived CDR1 and CDR2 are MNHEY and SVGEGT. Between the trimmed V and J ends, which lost 2 bases and 7 bases, there was a span of 12 bases. The DNA of the CDR3 is TGTGCCAGCAGTTACGTGGGGGGGGACCAGCCCCAGCATTTT. It yields the protein CASSYVGGDQPQHF.

This clone was recorded only once. CDR3 DNA: TGCGCCAGCAGTGTAATCTCGTCGGACAGGTACTCTGGAAACACCATATATTTT. Encoded protein: CASSVISSDRYSGNTIYF. This chain links TRBV10-1 with TRBJ1-3, with 7 bases lining up with TRBD1. The CDR3 has 18 residues. Germline V gene data show CDR1 as WNHNN and CDR2 as SYGVQD (reference sequence). The V and J ends lost 4 bases and 0 bases, in that order; junction bases with no gene match: 12.

The sample holds a few counts of this clone. The V and J genes are TRBV29-1 and TRBJ1-1; D remains ambiguous. The CDR3 totals 11 residues. V lost 4 bases to trimming and J lost 11 bases, with 14 bases between them. Germline loops: CDR1 SQVTM, CDR2 ANQGSEA. CDR3 loop: CSVASRVWAFF. CDR3 DNA sequence: TGCAGCGTTGCAAGTAGAGTTTGGGCTTTCTTT.

V and J are TRBV28 and TRBJ1-3; 8 nucleotides line up with TRBD1. Germline CDR1 and CDR2: MDHEN and SYDVKM. The trim removed 5 bases at V and 2 bases at J, leaving 8 bases unmatched. CDR3 length: 16 residues. The CDR3 reads CASSLGGQVTGNTIYF. For the CDR3, the DNA is TGTGCCAGCAGTCTAGGGGGACAGGTCACTGGAAACACCATATATTTT.

The rearrangement uses TRBV15 and TRBJ2-1, with 13 bases fitting TRBD2. With V trimmed by 1 base and J by 8 bases, 11 bases remained unmatched. Germline CDR1 LNHNV, CDR2 YYDKDF (reference sequence). The CDR3 runs to 18 residues. The CDR3 nucleotides are TGTGCCACCAGCAGAGGGGGTAGTGGACTAGCGGGGGCGTATGAGCAGTTCTTC. As protein: CATSRGGSGLAGAYEQFF.

This rearrangement joins TRBV4-1 to TRBJ1-5; D is unresolved. Germline CDR1 MGHRA, CDR2 YSYEKL. Trimming removed 2 bases from V and 3 bases from J, with 14 bases in between. This CDR3 comprises 16 residues. The CDR3 is CASSQLMGGDNQPQHF. CDR3 DNA: TGCGCCAGCAGCCAACTCATGGGCGGGGACAATCAGCCCCAGCATTTT.

The chain carries TRBV6-1 and TRBJ1-6; D perhaps matches TRBD1 (5 bases). The ends were cut back, 3 bases at V and 6 bases at J, with 12 bases in the middle. This CDR3 is 15 amino acids long. Germline CDR1 is MNHNS and CDR2 is SASEGT. CDR3 coding DNA: TGTGCCAGCAGTGATATGACAGCTATTAATTCACCCCTCCACTTT. It encodes CASSDMTAINSPLHF.

There are a few counts of this clone. This chain joins TRBV30 and TRBJ1-6, with 7 positions matching TRBD1. J lost 9 bases, V lost 7 bases, and 9 bases had no gene match. Germline lookup yields CDR1 GTSNPN and CDR2 SVGIG (reference sequence). This CDR3 is 13 amino acids long. The DNA of the CDR3 is TGTGCCTCGGAAACAGGGGATGGTTCACCCCTCCACTTT. It translates to CASETGDGSPLHF.

The chain carries TRBV7-2 and TRBJ2-3; possibly TRBD2 for D (7 bases). V lost 2 bases, J lost 0 bases, and 9 bases lay in between. This CDR3 region has 15 residues. CDR1 SGHTA and CDR2 FQGNSA come from the germline V gene. CDR3 sequence (DNA): TGTGCCAGCAGCTTAAGGGGGGGGAGCACAGATACGCAGTATTTT. Translation: CASSLRGGSTDTQYF.

This rearrangement joins TRBV19 to TRBJ1-5; TRBD1 aligns across 10 bases. V lost 9 bases to trimming and J lost 5 bases; unmatched junction nucleotides: 10. The CDR3 runs 15 residues. Germline loops: CDR1 LNHDA, CDR2 SQIVND (reference sequence). This CDR3 reads CASRDRGGWDQPQHF. CDR3 nucleotide sequence: TGTGCCAGCAGGGACAGGGGAGGGTGGGATCAGCCCCAGCATTTT.

The chain employs TRBV4-3 and TRBJ1-4; 7 nucleotides match TRBD1. Unmatched junction bases numbered 8, after V lost 8 bases and J lost 8 bases. The CDR3 has 13 amino acids. Germline values: CDR1 LGHNA, CDR2 YSLEER. The CDR3 reads CASARDSEEKLFF. CDR3 in DNA: TGCGCCAGCGCCAGGGACAGCGAGGAAAAACTGTTTTTT.